This T cell receptor (beta chain) was sequenced during a study of T cells in Graves' hyperthyroidism and ophthalmopathy. Germline V gene lookup returns CDR1 DFQATT and CDR2 SNEGSKA (reference sequence). The trim removed 3 bases at V and 3 bases at J, leaving 13 bases unmatched. The CDR3 length is 17 residues. RNA transcripts gave rise to amplified TCR beta CDR3 regions. Initially, a first-round RT-PCR of the TCR CDR3 employed the HTBI primer set. TCRdb called the multiplex PCR reads again in MiXCR, with one record for every CDR3 protein. This table has 600,000 to 700,000 distinct CDR3 sequences, 40% to 55% appearing once. This clonotype was counted between two and nine times.

This TCR came from an adult man with Graves' disease, either hyperthyroidism or ophthalmopathy (not recorded which). The sequenced sample consisted of peripheral blood or thyroid tissue (not recorded which). The genes are TRBV20-1 and TRBJ1-1; 10 bases are shared with TRBD1. The DNA for the CDR3 is TGCAGTGCTAGGTCTTTACCGGGACAGGGGCAGCACACTGAAGCTTTCTTT. Translated, it gives CSARSLPGQGQHTEAFF.